The 22 T cell receptor beta chains in this list originate from one sample, sequenced in a study of cytomegalovirus exposure and HLA in healthy donors. Profiling relied on immunoSEQ multiplex PCR, and the TCRdb table lists in-frame clones only, not all of them. The table lists over 60,000 clones, about 94% of them singletons. The sample taken for sequencing was PBMCs. The receptors were sampled from a young man in good health and CMV-seropositive.

This chain links TRBV11-2 with TRBJ1-2; TRBD1 agrees at 8 bases. CDR3 length: 13 residues. Germline V gives CDR1 SGHAT, CDR2 FQNNGV. V was clipped by 0 bases and J by 7 bases; unmatched bases: 1. DNA for the CDR3: TGTGCCAGCAGCTTAGACAGGGGGCTTGGCTACACCTTC. Protein sequence: CASSLDRGLGYTF.

This sequence joins TRBV19 and TRBJ2-7, with D possibly matching TRBD2 (6 bases). The length of the CDR3 is 15 residues. The germline V gene encodes CDR1 LNHDA and CDR2 SQIVND (reference sequence). V shed 3 bases and J shed 5 bases, with 17 bases lying between them. The chain's CDR3 is CASSIGGDRSHEQYF. In DNA, the CDR3 is TGTGCCAGTAGTATTGGAGGGGACCGGAGCCACGAGCAGTACTTC.

The V and J genes are TRBV28 and TRBJ1-1, with D perhaps matching TRBD1 (5 bases). V lost 4 bases to trimming and J lost 1 base, with 16 bases between them. The germline V gene has CDR1 MDHEN and CDR2 SYDVKM. The CDR3 has 16 residues. CDR3 DNA: TGTGCCAGCAGTTCTCGACGGGACTTATCGAACACTGAAGCTTTCTTT. It translates to CASSSRRDLSNTEAFF. Combining the CDR3 with reference TRBV28 and TRBJ1-1 gives the whole variable domain DVKVTQSSRYLVKRTGEKVFLECVQDMDHENMFWYRQDPGLGLRLIYFSYDVKMKEKGDIPEGYSVSREKKERFSLILESASTNQTSMYLCASSSRRDLSNTEAFFGQGTRLTVV.

This clone was found once. V usage is TRBV6-6 and J usage is TRBJ2-1; possible D gene TRBD2, 5 bases. The CDR3 has 14 amino acids. V lost 5 bases, J lost 8 bases, and 16 bases lay in between. The germline gives CDR1 MNHNY, CDR2 SVGAGI (reference sequence). Written as DNA, the CDR3 is TGTGCCAGCAGTGACTGGGGAGTCACATATGAGCAGTTCTTC. Translating it yields CASSDWGVTYEQFF.

V is TRBV9 and J is TRBJ2-1, with D hard to call. The CDR3 has 11 amino acids. CDR1 and CDR2 from the germline V gene are SGDLS and YYNGEE. V was trimmed by 4 bases and J by 3 bases, leaving 2 bases between them. For the CDR3, the DNA is TGTGCCAGCAGCCTCTACAATGAGCAGTTCTTC. Its translation is CASSLYNEQFF.

The gene calls are TRBV10-3 and TRBJ2-7, with 10 bases lining up with TRBD2. V shed 5 bases and J 3 bases; nucleotides not matched to a gene: 7. The CDR3 is 15 amino acids. Germline-derived CDR1 and CDR2 are ENHRY and SYGVKD. CDR3 sequence (DNA): TGTGCCATCAGTTGGACTAGCGGAAGTAGCTACGAGCAGTACTTC. Translating gives CAISWTSGSSYEQYF.

The chain recombines TRBV19 with TRBJ2-1; 7 nucleotides match TRBD2. The V gene's germline CDR1 is LNHDA and CDR2 SQIVND (reference sequence). V was clipped by 7 bases and J by 10 bases; unmatched bases: 7. The CDR3 covers 12 residues. The CDR3 loop reads CASNKPAGEQFF. The CDR3, as DNA: TGTGCCAGTAACAAACCAGCGGGAGAGCAGTTCTTC.

In its sample, this clone was seen once. CDR3 nucleotides: TGTGCCAGCAGCCAAGGAGGTCCCGAGCAGTACTTC. This sequence encodes CASSQGGPEQYF. The chain links TRBV7-9 to TRBJ2-7; weak D call: TRBD2 (5 bases). The V gene lost 5 bases and the J gene lost 6 bases, with 11 bases spanning the gap. Germline V lookup: CDR1 SEHNR, CDR2 FQNEAQ (reference sequence). This CDR3 region has 12 residues.

The rearrangement uses TRBV13 and TRBJ1-1, with D possibly being TRBD1 (5 bases). Germline V lookup: CDR1 PRHDT, CDR2 FYEKMQ (reference sequence). The CDR3 consists of 16 residues. V was trimmed by 4 bases and J by 6 bases, leaving 21 bases between them. CDR3 coding DNA: TGTGCCAGCAGCTCCAGCGGGGGTCCCCTAGCCGCTGAAGCTTTCTTT. Translated: CASSSSGGPLAAEAFF.

The chain has TRBV30 and TRBJ1-5; 10 nucleotides match TRBD1. CDR3 size: 18 residues. Losses at the gene ends were 2 bases for V and 5 bases for J; bases not matched to a gene: 15. Germline lookup yields CDR1 GTSNPN and CDR2 SVGIG (reference sequence). The CDR3 region is CAWSHGQGELIRDQPQHF. The CDR3, as DNA: TGTGCCTGGAGTCACGGACAGGGGGAGTTGATTCGAGATCAGCCCCAGCATTTT.

This sequence joins TRBV5-5 and TRBJ2-7; D ambiguous. Trimming took off 3 bases at V and 2 bases at J, with 18 bases between the two ends. The CDR3 sequence is 16 residues long. Germline loops: CDR1 SGHKS, CDR2 YYEKEE (reference sequence). In nucleotides, the CDR3 is TGTGCCAGCAGCTACTCGTTGCCTGAAGCAACCTACGAGCAGTACTTC. Translating it yields CASSYSLPEATYEQYF.

The chain recombines TRBV7-9 with TRBJ1-1, with 7 bases aligning to TRBD1. The germline gives CDR1 SEHNR, CDR2 FQNEAQ (reference sequence). V lost 5 bases and J lost 4; bases outside the gene matches: 7. The CDR3 is made up of 14 amino acids. The DNA for the CDR3 is TGTGCCAGCAGCCCCCCAGGGGGGTTCACTGAAGCTTTCTTT. This encodes CASSPPGGFTEAFF. The full variable domain, rest sourced from reference TRBV7-9 and TRBJ1-1, is DTGVSQNPRHKITKRGQNVTFRCDPISEHNRLYWYRQTLGQGPEFLTYFQNEAQLEKSRLLSDRFSAERPKGSFSTLEIQRTEQGDSAMYLCASSPPGGFTEAFFGQGTRLTVV.

The CDR3 is CASRKGGRDYEQYF. The CDR3 DNA sequence: TGTGCCAGCAGAAAGGGGGGGAGGGACTACGAGCAGTACTTC. The V gene is TRBV7-2, the J gene TRBJ2-7, with a possible D match to TRBD2 (7 bases). Germline assignment: CDR1 SGHTA and CDR2 FQGNSA. The CDR3 runs 14 residues. The V end was cut by 6 bases, the J end by 3 bases, with 15 bases between.

The J gene is TRBJ2-4, the V gene TRBV19; possibly TRBD1 for D (6 bases). Trimming shortened V by 4 bases and J by 0 bases, and 13 bases separated the two germline ends. Per the germline V gene, CDR1 is LNHDA and CDR2 is SQIVND (reference sequence). The CDR3 runs to 16 residues. CDR3 nucleotides: TGTGCCAGTAGTAGCCCGGGACACCTAGCCAAAAACATTCAGTACTTC. Its translation is CASSSPGHLAKNIQYF.

This chain connects TRBV6-5 to TRBJ1-1; TRBD1 matches at 10 bases. Germline V gives CDR1 MNHEY, CDR2 SVGAGI. CDR3 length: 15 residues. The V and J ends lost 5 bases and 3 bases, in that order; junction bases with no gene match: 6. This CDR3 reads CASSPTGQGDTEAFF. The CDR3 DNA is TGTGCCAGCAGTCCGACAGGACAGGGGGACACTGAAGCTTTCTTT.

The chain joins TRBV21-1 to TRBJ1-5; TRBD1 was called by the table and not checked on the DNA. TRBV21-1 is flagged as a pseudogene. The CDR3 contains 19 residues. DNA of the CDR3: TGTGCCAGCAGCTCAGCTCAGGGACAGGGGGCGACGGGTGGTCAGCCCCAGCATTTT. Its protein is CASSSAQGQGATGGQPQHF.

V gene TRBV29-1 combines with J gene TRBJ2-7, with D perhaps TRBD2 (6 bases). Germline V CDR1 and CDR2: SQVTM, ANQGSEA. V was pared by 1 base and J by 1 base, with 11 bases between. The CDR3 runs 14 residues. The CDR3 sequence: CSVEGGDLSYEQYF. In DNA, the CDR3 is TGCAGCGTTGAAGGGGGGGACCTTTCCTACGAGCAGTACTTC.

This chain uses TRBV9 with TRBJ2-7; TRBD1 matches at 7 bases. Germline CDR1 and CDR2: SGDLS and YYNGEE. Trimming took 4 bases from V and 0 from J; bases not matched to a gene: 7. CDR3 length: 15 amino acids. The CDR3 DNA follows: TGTGCCAGCAGCTTTGGGGACAGACTCTCCTACGAGCAGTACTTC. This gives the protein CASSFGDRLSYEQYF.

The chain has TRBV18 and TRBJ2-7; maybe TRBD1 (5 bases). Between the trimmed V and J ends, which lost 3 bases and 4 bases, there was a span of 16 bases. The germline V gene encodes CDR1 KGHSH and CDR2 LQKENI. The CDR3 consists of 15 residues. The CDR3, as DNA: TGTGCCAGCTCACCTCAGGGCGGAGTGGCTTACGAGCAGTACTTC. Protein: CASSPQGGVAYEQYF.

The V and J genes are TRBV11-3 and TRBJ2-5, with 9 bases aligning to TRBD1. From germline, CDR1 is SGHNT and CDR2 YENEEA. The CDR3 is made up of 15 amino acids. With V trimmed by 3 bases and J by 5 bases, 7 bases remained unmatched. CDR3: CASSFRQGGSETQYF. The CDR3, as DNA: TGTGCCAGCAGCTTTAGACAGGGGGGTTCGGAGACCCAGTACTTC.

The genes are TRBV6-6 and TRBJ1-3, with 8 bases matching TRBD1. This CDR3 comprises 16 residues. Germline CDR1 reads MNHNY; CDR2 reads SVGAGI (reference sequence). V was clipped by 2 bases and J by 8 bases; unmatched bases: 11. The CDR3 is CASSYLGQGQGDTIYF. The CDR3 DNA sequence: TGTGCCAGCAGTTACCTCGGACAGGGTCAAGGTGACACCATATATTTT.

The genes are TRBV2 and TRBJ2-1, with D unclear. This CDR3 has 13 amino acids. Germline V gives CDR1 SNHLY, CDR2 FYNNEI. V was shortened by 4 bases and J by 4 bases, with 8 bases between the two germline ends. The CDR3 spells CASSGANYNEQFF. For the CDR3, the DNA is TGTGCCAGCAGTGGGGCCAATTACAATGAGCAGTTCTTC.